Below, 29 T cell receptor beta chains from the same sample are listed, as sequenced in a study of T-cell memory formation after mild COVID-19 (dated by TCRdb to the early 2020s). Library preparation employed 5' RACE. The reads were generated on an Illumina NovaSeq 6000. In TCRdb, the public reads were trimmed at Q25 with fastp and aligned with MiXCR, with productive beta chains retained. Each record represents a unique CDR3 protein, reported with the most common genes and DNA among its rows. This sample comprises 540,000 or so distinct CDR3 sequences, 20% of them detected only once. The ten largest clones add up to under 15% of the sample. The sequenced material came from PBMCs or a T cell subset sorted from them (not recorded which). These receptors were taken from an adult woman who had mild COVID-19 (a few samples of this study predate the infection). The sample titles of this study are shuffled in the database, so cell type and time point are left out; the donor was told from shared clones.

Comments on this clonotype: The junction does not match germline at one end; this may be a read error. V is TRBV4-1 and J is TRBJ2-1, with D unclear. Germline V gives CDR1 MGHRA, CDR2 YSYEKL. The CDR3 consists of 15 residues. DNA for the CDR3: TGCGCCAGCACCCAATATGCTAGGTCGGGTGATGAGCAGTTCTTC. This codes for CASTQYARSGDEQFF.

In this sample, this clonotype turned up many times. V gene TRBV10-3 combines with J gene TRBJ2-7, with 14 positions matching TRBD2. Germline assignment: CDR1 ENHRY and CDR2 SYGVKD. This CDR3 has 21 amino acids. With 2 bases clipped from V and 4 bases from J, the junction kept 19 bases outside the gene matches. The CDR3 bases are TGTGCCATCAGTGAGACCTTCACAGGGCCGGGACTAGCGGGAGATGGGTACGAGCAGTACTTC. This gives the protein CAISETFTGPGLAGDGYEQYF.

This clonotype showed up just a few times. The J gene is TRBJ2-3, the V gene TRBV7-9; D may be TRBD1 or TRBD2 (5 bases each). The V gene's germline CDR1 is SEHNR and CDR2 FQNEAQ (reference sequence). Trimming took off 5 bases at V and 2 bases at J, with 14 bases between the two ends. The CDR3 runs 15 residues. In nucleotides, the CDR3 is TGTGCCAGCAGCCGACGGGGCGCTAACACAGATACGCAGTATTTT. Protein: CASSRRGANTDTQYF. The entire variable domain, with the rest obtained from reference TRBV7-9 and TRBJ2-3, is as follows: DTGVSQNPRHKITKRGQNVTFRCDPISEHNRLYWYRQTLGQGPEFLTYFQNEAQLEKSRLLSDRFSAERPKGSFSTLEIQRTEQGDSAMYLCASSRRGANTDTQYFGPGTRLTVL.

The V and J genes are TRBV12-3 or TRBV12-4 and TRBJ2-3; unclear D gene. This CDR3 spans 18 amino acids. Trimming removed 1 base at V and 2 bases at J, with 19 bases between. This CDR3 is CASSLVPRVAGHTDTQYF. CDR3 nucleotides: TGTGCCAGCAGTTTAGTCCCTCGGGTAGCAGGCCACACAGATACGCAGTATTTT.

In its sample, this clonotype was seen a few times. The J gene is TRBJ2-7, the V gene TRBV5-1; a possible D gene is TRBD2 (5 bases). From germline, CDR1 is SGHRS and CDR2 YFSETQ. The CDR3 runs to 17 residues. Deletions cut 3 bases from V and 0 bases from J, with 19 bases between. Here the CDR3 reads CASSWTGVGESSYEQYF. The CDR3 region has the DNA TGCGCCAGCAGCTGGACCGGTGTCGGGGAATCCTCCTACGAGCAGTACTTC. The complete variable domain, with remaining parts taken from reference TRBV5-1 and TRBJ2-7, reads KAGVTQTPRYLIKTRGQQVTLSCSPISGHRSVSWYQQTPGQGLQFLFEYFSETQRNKGNFPGRFSGRQFSNSRSEMNVSTLELGDSALYLCASSWTGVGESSYEQYFGPGTRLTVT.

This clonotype was observed a few times. The chain combines TRBV12-3 or TRBV12-4 with TRBJ1-2; D call uncertain. With 3 bases removed from V and 8 bases from J, the gap between germline ends came to 10 bases. CDR3 length: 12 residues. The CDR3 protein is CASSFTEGGYTF. In DNA, the CDR3 is TGTGCCAGCAGTTTTACAGAAGGCGGCTACACCTTC.

This clonotype was seen more than once but under ten times. The genes are TRBV6-6 and TRBJ2-4; perhaps TRBD2 as D (6 bases). The CDR3 runs to 16 residues. Germline CDR1 and CDR2: MNHNY and SVGAGI (reference sequence). The CDR3 reads CSSAGQGGGAKNIQYF. CDR3 DNA: TGTTCCTCTGCGGGGCAGGGTGGGGGTGCCAAAAACATTCAGTACTTC.

The rearrangement links TRBV3-1 to TRBJ2-5; 7 bases are shared with TRBD1. Trimming cost V 1 base and J 7 bases; bases outside gene matches: 0. This CDR3 is built from 12 residues. The germline V gene has CDR1 LGHDT and CDR2 YNNKEL (reference sequence). CDR3 amino acids: CASSQGQGTQYF. CDR3 DNA sequence: TGTGCCAGCAGCCAAGGACAGGGGACCCAGTACTTC.

The rearrangement joins TRBV12-3 or TRBV12-4 to TRBJ1-6; no definite D call. V shed 7 bases and J shed 7 bases, with 8 bases lying between them. The CDR3 consists of 12 residues. The CDR3 sequence is CASTLGNSPLHF. CDR3 nucleotide sequence: TGTGCCAGCACCCTTGGGAATTCACCCCTCCACTTT.

V usage is TRBV18 and J usage is TRBJ2-1; TRBD2 is a possible D gene (6 bases). V was clipped by 6 bases and J by 14 bases, with 23 bases between them. CDR1 is KGHSH, CDR2 LQKENI, per germline. The CDR3 is 14 residues long. CDR3: CASSAGLNARDKFF. CDR3 nucleotide sequence: TGTGCCAGCTCGGCGGGACTCAATGCAAGGGATAAGTTCTTC. Supplemented by reference TRBV18 and TRBJ2-1, the full variable domain reads NAGVMQNPRHLVRRRGQEARLRCSPMKGHSHVYWYRQLPEEGLKFMVYLQKENIIDESGMPKERFSAEFPKEGPSILRIQQVVRGDSAAYFCASSAGLNARDKFFGPGTRLTVL.

This clonotype turned up a few times. This chain joins TRBV7-2 and TRBJ2-1; the match to TRBD2 covers 10 bases. With V trimmed by 5 bases and J by 0 bases, 7 bases remained unmatched. Per the germline V gene, CDR1 is SGHTA and CDR2 is FQGNSA. The CDR3 runs to 17 residues. The CDR3 nucleotides are TGTGCCAGCAGCCCGCGGCCTAGCGGGAGCTCCTACAATGAGCAGTTCTTC. Translated: CASSPRPSGSSYNEQFF.

V gene TRBV7-6 combines with J gene TRBJ2-2; D might be TRBD1 (5 bases). Trimming stripped 3 bases from V and 0 bases from J, with 11 bases between. Germline assignment: CDR1 SGHVS and CDR2 FNYEAQ. This CDR3 has 16 amino acids. CDR3 nucleotide sequence: TGTGCCAGCAGCTTCAGGGCCCTCACGAACACCGGGGAGCTGTTTTTT. Amino acid sequence: CASSFRALTNTGELFF.

V is TRBV12-3 or TRBV12-4 and J is TRBJ2-1, with unresolved D. V lost 3 bases and J lost 3, with 12 bases in between. This CDR3 has 15 amino acids. The CDR3 here is CASSFSDRLYNEQFF. In DNA, the CDR3 is TGTGCCAGCAGTTTCTCTGACCGACTCTACAATGAGCAGTTCTTC.

V gene TRBV30 combines with J gene TRBJ1-2, with D maybe TRBD1 (6 bases). The CDR3 consists of 12 residues. Germline assignment: CDR1 GTSNPN and CDR2 SVGIG (reference sequence). V was trimmed by 1 base and J by 8 bases, leaving 11 bases between them. DNA for the CDR3: TGTGCCTGGAGTGGGGGGGGCGGCGGCTACACCTTC. Protein: CAWSGGGGGYTF.

This rearrangement joins TRBV5-1 to TRBJ2-3; 7 nucleotides agree with TRBD2. The germline gives CDR1 SGHRS, CDR2 YFSETQ. J lost 5 bases, V lost 3 bases, and 6 bases had no gene match. CDR3 length equals 14 residues. In DNA form, the CDR3 reads TGCGCCAGCAGCTCTCTAGCGGAAGAAGATACGCAGTATTTT. Protein sequence: CASSSLAEEDTQYF.

This chain links TRBV12-3 or TRBV12-4 with TRBJ2-7; 7 nucleotides line up with TRBD2. The length of the CDR3 is 14 residues. V gave up 6 bases and J gave up 5 bases; unmatched junction bases: 10. The CDR3: CASSNRLAANEQYF. For the CDR3, the DNA is TGTGCCAGCAGCAACCGACTAGCAGCAAACGAGCAGTACTTC.

The CDR3: CASSLAPSTMNTEAFF. In DNA form, the CDR3 reads TGTGCCAGCAGCTTAGCCCCTTCGACAATGAACACTGAAGCTTTCTTT. The chain recombines TRBV5-5 with TRBJ1-1; D unclear. The CDR3 runs to 16 residues. Germline V CDR1 and CDR2: SGHKS, YYEKEE (reference sequence). The V end was cut by 2 bases, the J end by 0 bases, with 14 bases between.

The chain carries TRBV5-5 and TRBJ2-5; possible D gene TRBD2, 6 bases. Looked up from germline, CDR1 is SGHKS and CDR2 is YYEKEE (reference sequence). The CDR3 is 15 amino acids. Trimming took off 0 bases at V and 3 bases at J, with 12 bases between the two ends. The CDR3 DNA sequence: TGTGCCAGCAGCTTGGATGGGGGGATAGAAGAGACCCAGTACTTC. This codes for CASSLDGGIEETQYF.

This clonotype was observed a handful of times. The genes are TRBV20-1 and TRBJ1-2; D perhaps matches TRBD1 (5 bases). This CDR3 has 12 amino acids. V was shortened by 6 bases and J by 4 bases, with 12 bases between the two germline ends. CDR1 and CDR2 (germline): DFQATT, SNEGSKA (reference sequence). This CDR3 reads CSASTDFYGYTF. Here the CDR3 DNA reads TGCAGTGCATCGACAGATTTCTATGGCTACACCTTC.

V usage is TRBV2 and J usage is TRBJ1-1; possibly TRBD1 for D (5 bases). CDR3 length equals 14 residues. Germline CDR1 SNHLY, CDR2 FYNNEI. Trimming stripped 3 bases from V and 2 bases from J, with 10 bases between. CDR3 in amino acids: CASSDGDLNTEAFF. DNA of the CDR3: TGTGCCAGCAGTGATGGGGACCTAAACACTGAAGCTTTCTTT. Variable domain in full (rest from reference TRBV2 and TRBJ1-1): EPEVTQTPSHQVTQMGQEVILRCVPISNHLYFYWYRQILGQKVEFLVSFYNNEISEKSEIFDDQFSVERPDGSNFTLKIRSTKLEDSAMYFCASSDGDLNTEAFFGQGTRLTVV.

The chain joins TRBV6-5 to TRBJ1-4; 7 bases map to TRBD1. The junction had 10 bases not matched to a gene; V was cut back by 2 bases and J by 4 bases. The germline gives CDR1 MNHEY, CDR2 SVGAGI. The CDR3 extends over 17 amino acids. DNA for the CDR3: TGTGCCAGCAGTTACCCCTTTTGGGACAGAGATAATGAAAAACTGTTTTTT. It translates to CASSYPFWDRDNEKLFF.

The chain links TRBV20-1 to TRBJ2-5, with D tentatively TRBD2 (6 bases). Trimming shortened V by 6 bases and J by 1 base, and 15 bases separated the two germline ends. CDR3 length equals 14 residues. CDR1 and CDR2 from the germline V gene are DFQATT and SNEGSKA (reference sequence). The chain's CDR3 is CSAPRAGSQETQYF. The CDR3, as DNA: TGCAGTGCCCCCAGAGCGGGTAGCCAAGAGACCCAGTACTTC.

The CDR3 DNA reads as TGCGCCAGCAGCTTGGCGGTCGGTAATGAGCAGTTCTTC. Translation gives CASSLAVGNEQFF. This sequence joins TRBV5-1 and TRBJ2-1, with D unclear. This CDR3 region has 13 residues. V was shortened by 0 bases and J by 7 bases, with 8 bases between the two germline ends. CDR1 and CDR2 from the germline V gene are SGHRS and YFSETQ.

This clonotype was observed a handful of times. V usage is TRBV3-1 and J usage is TRBJ1-2; D remains ambiguous. The V and J ends lost 1 base and 4 bases respectively, with 25 bases between them. Germline assignment: CDR1 LGHDT and CDR2 YNNKEL (reference sequence). The CDR3 has 19 amino acids. The CDR3 nucleotides read TGTGCCAGCAGCCAAGTGGTTCCGACGGGAGGTCAGTTTTTCTATGGCTACACCTTC. Translating it yields CASSQVVPTGGQFFYGYTF.

This clonotype has more than one count but fewer than ten. The J gene is TRBJ2-7, the V gene TRBV12-3 or TRBV12-4; unclear D gene. CDR3 size: 11 residues. Between the trimmed V and J ends, which lost 5 bases and 6 bases, there was a span of 8 bases. CDR3 DNA: TGTGCCAGCAGTCAATACCGCGAGCAGTACTTC. Translated: CASSQYREQYF.

This chain links TRBV4-3 with TRBJ2-7, with TRBD1 as a possible D gene (6 bases). The CDR3 has 13 residues. V was cut by 0 bases and J by 5 bases, with 8 bases left in between. The germline CDR1 and CDR2 sequences are LGHNA and YSLEER. The CDR3 protein is CASSQDPGDEQYF. Here the CDR3 DNA reads TGCGCCAGCAGCCAAGATCCAGGGGACGAGCAGTACTTC.

The chain joins TRBV7-2 to TRBJ2-2; weak D call: TRBD2 (6 bases). CDR1 and CDR2 (germline): SGHTA, FQGNSA. The length of the CDR3 is 15 residues. Trimming left V 3 bases short and J 3 bases short, with 11 bases between. The CDR3 DNA is TGTGCCAGCAGCTTGTCGGGACTTCACACCGGGGAGCTGTTTTTT. This gives the protein CASSLSGLHTGELFF.

A few counts support this clonotype. This sequence joins TRBV7-2 and TRBJ2-1, with D possibly being TRBD2 (5 bases). The length of the CDR3 is 14 residues. Germline V gene lookup returns CDR1 SGHTA and CDR2 FQGNSA. V was trimmed by 2 bases and J by 9 bases, leaving 14 bases between them. This CDR3 is CASSLRLMRAEQFF. CDR3 bases: TGTGCCAGCAGCTTAAGGTTGATGCGGGCTGAGCAGTTCTTC. The complete variable domain, with remaining parts taken from reference TRBV7-2 and TRBJ2-1, reads GAGVSQSPSNKVTEKGKDVELRCDPISGHTALYWYRQSLGQGLEFLIYFQGNSAPDKSGLPSDRFSAERTGGSVSTLTIQRTQQEDSAVYLCASSLRLMRAEQFFGPGTRLTVL.

The J gene is TRBJ1-1, the V gene TRBV4-1; possible D gene TRBD1, 5 bases. The V end lost 1 base, the J end lost 6 bases, and 30 bases lay between the germline ends. The length of the CDR3 is 20 residues. The germline gives CDR1 MGHRA, CDR2 YSYEKL. This chain's CDR3 is CASSQGKPRGPGLGIPEAFF. In DNA, the CDR3 is TGCGCCAGCAGCCAAGGGAAGCCGAGGGGTCCGGGGTTGGGGATCCCTGAAGCTTTCTTT.